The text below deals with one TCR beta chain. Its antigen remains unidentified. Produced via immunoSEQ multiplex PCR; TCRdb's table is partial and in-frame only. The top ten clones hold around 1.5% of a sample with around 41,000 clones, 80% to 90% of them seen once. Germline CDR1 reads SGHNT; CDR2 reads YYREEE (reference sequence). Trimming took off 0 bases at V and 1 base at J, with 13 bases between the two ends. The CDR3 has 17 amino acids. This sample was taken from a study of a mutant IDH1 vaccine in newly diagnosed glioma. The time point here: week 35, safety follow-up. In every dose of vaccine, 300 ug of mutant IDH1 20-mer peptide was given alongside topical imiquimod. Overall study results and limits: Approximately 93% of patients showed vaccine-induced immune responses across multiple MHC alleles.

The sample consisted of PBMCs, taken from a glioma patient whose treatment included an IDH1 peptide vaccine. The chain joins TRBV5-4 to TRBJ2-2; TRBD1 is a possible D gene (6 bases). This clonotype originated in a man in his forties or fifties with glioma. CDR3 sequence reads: CASSLDSGTRNTGELFF. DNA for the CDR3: TGTGCCAGCAGCTTGGATTCAGGGACACGGAACACCGGGGAGCTGTTTTTT. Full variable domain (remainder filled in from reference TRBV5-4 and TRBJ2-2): ETGVTQSPTHLIKTRGQQVTLRCSSQSGHNTVSWYQQALGQGPQFIFQYYREEENGRGNFPPRFSGLQFPNYSSELNVNALELDDSALYLCASSLDSGTRNTGELFFGEGSRLTVL.